This T cell receptor (beta chain) was sequenced for a study of T cells after yellow fever vaccination. Study-level points and caveats: Subsequent to the booster, the majority of primary-vaccination clones reappeared (96% CD4, 88% CD8).

This clonotype was seen a single time. Its antigen is still unknown. The CDR3 has 15 residues. Deletions cut 8 bases from V and 2 bases from J, with 18 bases between. CDR1 and CDR2 (germline): SGHTA, FQGNSA. TCRdb redid the calling of the 5' RACE reads with MiXCR, one entry per CDR3 protein. This sample yields some 200,000 distinct CDR3 sequences, of which 9.5% to 12% are seen a single time; 36% belongs to the top ten. This rearrangement joins TRBV7-2 to TRBJ1-1, with a weak D call TRBD1 (5 bases). This clonotype originated in a man aged 18 to 30 who received the YFV17D yellow fever vaccine. The sample in question was CD8+ T cells sorted from PBMCs, obtained 15 days after the yellow fever booster vaccination. As DNA, the CDR3 is TGTGCCAGCTGCCCCGGGGGGTACACCAACACTGAAGCTTTCTTT. It codes for CASCPGGYTNTEAFF.